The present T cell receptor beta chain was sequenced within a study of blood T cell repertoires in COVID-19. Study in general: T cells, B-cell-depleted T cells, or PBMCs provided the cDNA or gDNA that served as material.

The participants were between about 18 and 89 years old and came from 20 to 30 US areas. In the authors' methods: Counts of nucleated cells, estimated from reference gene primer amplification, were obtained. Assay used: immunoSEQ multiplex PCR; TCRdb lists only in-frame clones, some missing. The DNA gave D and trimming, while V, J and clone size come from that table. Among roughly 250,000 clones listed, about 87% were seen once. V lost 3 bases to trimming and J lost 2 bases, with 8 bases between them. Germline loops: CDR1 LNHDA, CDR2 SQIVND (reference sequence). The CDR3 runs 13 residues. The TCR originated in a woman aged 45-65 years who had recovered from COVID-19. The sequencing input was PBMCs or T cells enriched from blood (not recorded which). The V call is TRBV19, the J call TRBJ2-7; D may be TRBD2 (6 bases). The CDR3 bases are TGTGCCAGTAGTATCGCGGGAACCTACGAGCAGTACTTC. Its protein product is CASSIAGTYEQYF.